The 14 T cell receptor beta chains below come from one sample, sequenced in a study of identifying expanded T cells in peripheral blood. Libraries were prepared by immunoSEQ multiplex PCR; TCRdb keeps only in-frame clonotypes and omits some of them. The sample lists roughly 92,000 clones, more than 70% occurring once. The sample taken for sequencing was blood. The receptors here all came from a person between 18 and 69 years old in good health.

This clone was seen only once. CDR3 DNA sequence: TGCAGCGTTAGCGGGGGGACCACAGATACGCAGTATTTT. Its translation is CSVSGGTTDTQYF. The chain couples TRBV29-1 to TRBJ2-3, with 9 positions matching TRBD2. The CDR3 contains 13 residues. Trimming took 5 bases from V and 2 from J; bases not matched to a gene: 2. Per germline, CDR1 SQVTM and CDR2 ANQGSEA.

J is TRBJ2-1 and V is TRBV5-6; D may be TRBD2 (7 bases). Trimming took 3 bases from V and 9 from J, leaving 13 bases between them. The V gene's germline CDR1 is SGHDT and CDR2 YYEEEE. CDR3 length: 13 residues. The CDR3 reads CASSSTRGGEQFF. CDR3 coding DNA: TGTGCCAGCAGCTCCACGAGGGGGGGTGAGCAGTTCTTC.

This clone showed up just a few times. This rearrangement joins TRBV28 to TRBJ1-5; TRBD1 might be the D (6 bases). CDR1 and CDR2 from the germline V gene are MDHEN and SYDVKM. The ends were cut back, 6 bases at V and 7 bases at J, with 13 bases in the middle. The CDR3 consists of 13 residues. CDR3 DNA: TGTGCCAGCAGACCTGCAGGGGTCCAGCCCCAGCATTTT. Translated: CASRPAGVQPQHF.

The J gene is TRBJ2-5, the V gene TRBV4-3; 7 bases agree with TRBD1. Unmatched junction bases numbered 9, after V lost 0 bases and J lost 2 bases. The CDR3 is 17 amino acids. Germline V gives CDR1 LGHNA, CDR2 YSLEER. In DNA, the CDR3 is TGCGCCAGCAGCCAAGAATTGGGTAGGGGGCTTCAAGAGACCCAGTACTTC. Translated, it gives CASSQELGRGLQETQYF.

The gene calls are TRBV25-1 and TRBJ1-2, with D unresolved. The CDR3 consists of 11 residues. V was clipped by 4 bases and J by 5 bases, with 5 bases between them. The germline CDR1 and CDR2 sequences are MGHDK and SYGVNS. This CDR3 reads CASSVGYGYTF. The CDR3 DNA sequence: TGTGCCAGCAGTGTAGGGTATGGCTACACCTTC.

CDR3 nucleotides: TGTGCCAGCAGCTTAGTGGCTGGAGCGCCCGGGGCCAACGTCCTGACTTTC. Translation gives CASSLVAGAPGANVLTF. The rearrangement uses TRBV13 and TRBJ2-6; no reliable D call. The V gene's germline CDR1 is PRHDT and CDR2 FYEKMQ (reference sequence). Trimming took off 1 base at V and 4 bases at J, with 14 bases between the two ends. The CDR3 sequence is 17 residues long.

V gene TRBV28 combines with J gene TRBJ2-7, with 8 bases lining up with TRBD2. Germline values: CDR1 MDHEN, CDR2 SYDVKM. The CDR3 spans 13 residues. The trim removed 10 bases at V and 3 bases at J, leaving 8 bases unmatched. The CDR3 DNA sequence: TGTGCCACCGGGGGTAGCGGGGTCTACGAGCAGTACTTC. Encoded protein: CATGGSGVYEQYF. Full variable domain (rest looked up from reference TRBV28 and TRBJ2-7): DVKVTQSSRYLVKRTGEKVFLECVQDMDHENMFWYRQDPGLGLRLIYFSYDVKMKEKGDIPEGYSVSREKKERFSLILESASTNQTSMYLCATGGSGVYEQYFGPGTRLTVT.

This chain connects TRBV4-1 to TRBJ1-2, with 10 bases that match TRBD1. Germline V gene lookup returns CDR1 MGHRA and CDR2 YSYEKL. V was clipped by 1 base and J by 2 bases; unmatched bases: 4. The CDR3 is made up of 16 amino acids. CDR3 region: CASSQGPGQGNYGYTF. DNA for the CDR3: TGCGCCAGCAGCCAAGGTCCGGGACAGGGGAACTATGGCTACACCTTC.

The J gene is TRBJ1-1, the V gene TRBV11-2, with D perhaps matching TRBD1 (6 bases). V lost 5 bases and J 8 bases, leaving 12 bases between the germline ends. CDR3 size: 12 residues. Germline lookup yields CDR1 SGHAT and CDR2 FQNNGV. This CDR3 reads CASSPSDREAFF. For the CDR3, the DNA is TGTGCCAGCAGCCCTTCTGACAGGGAAGCTTTCTTT. The full variable domain, its missing parts supplied by reference TRBV11-2 and TRBJ1-1, is EAGVAQSPRYKIIEKRQSVAFWCNPISGHATLYWYQQILGQGPKLLIQFQNNGVVDDSQLPKDRFSAERLKGVDSTLKIQPAKLEDSAVYLCASSPSDREAFFGQGTRLTVV.

The chain has TRBV5-4 and TRBJ1-2; no clear D gene. Germline loops: CDR1 SGHNT, CDR2 YYREEE (reference sequence). This CDR3 has 14 amino acids. V was cut by 1 base and J by 6 bases, with 13 bases left in between. This CDR3 is CASSLSDYANGYTF. CDR3 bases: TGTGCCAGCAGCTTGTCGGATTATGCTAATGGCTACACCTTC.

The V call is TRBV6-5, the J call TRBJ1-1; D gene ambiguous. Germline V gives CDR1 MNHEY, CDR2 SVGAGI. V was cut by 6 bases and J by 5 bases, with 16 bases left in between. The CDR3 has 14 residues. The chain's CDR3 is CASSLSARGTEAFF. The CDR3 DNA reads TGTGCCAGCAGCCTATCGGCCCGGGGTACTGAAGCTTTCTTT.

The chain couples TRBV10-1 to TRBJ2-3; no definite D call. The CDR3 runs to 14 residues. The V end lost 2 bases, the J end lost 2 bases, and 8 bases lay between the germline ends. In germline, CDR1 is WNHNN, CDR2 SYGVQD (reference sequence). The CDR3 nucleotides read TGCGCCAGCAGTGAGGCCCCGATCACAGATACGCAGTATTTT. Amino acid sequence: CASSEAPITDTQYF.

CDR3 nucleotide sequence: TGTGCCAGCATTGGGGACGTTGGAGCTTTCTTT. Amino acids: CASIGDVGAFF. The chain joins TRBV6-1 to TRBJ1-1, with D perhaps matching TRBD1 (5 bases). V was pared by 7 bases and J by 10 bases, with 13 bases between. Per the germline V gene, CDR1 is MNHNS and CDR2 is SASEGT. The CDR3 is made up of 11 amino acids.

On this clone: The sample holds other DNA sequences that translate to the same CDR3. The V gene is TRBV30, the J gene TRBJ1-2, with D possibly matching TRBD1 (5 bases). The CDR3 has 12 residues. In germline, CDR1 is GTSNPN, CDR2 SVGIG (reference sequence). Trimming took off 4 bases at V and 1 base at J, with 7 bases between the two ends. DNA for the CDR3: TGTGCCTGGAAGGGACTTAACTATGGCTACACCTTC. It specifies CAWKGLNYGYTF.